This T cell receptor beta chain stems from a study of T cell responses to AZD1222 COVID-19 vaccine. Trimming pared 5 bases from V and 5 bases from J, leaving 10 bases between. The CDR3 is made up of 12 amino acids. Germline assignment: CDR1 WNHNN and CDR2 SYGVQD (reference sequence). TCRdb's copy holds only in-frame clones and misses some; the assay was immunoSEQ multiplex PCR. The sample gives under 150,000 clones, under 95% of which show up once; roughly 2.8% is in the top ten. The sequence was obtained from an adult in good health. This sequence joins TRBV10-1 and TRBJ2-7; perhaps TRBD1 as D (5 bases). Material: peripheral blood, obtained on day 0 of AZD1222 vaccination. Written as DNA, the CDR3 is TGCGCCAGCAGTCCAGGGTTCCACGAGCAGTACTTC. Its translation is CASSPGFHEQYF.